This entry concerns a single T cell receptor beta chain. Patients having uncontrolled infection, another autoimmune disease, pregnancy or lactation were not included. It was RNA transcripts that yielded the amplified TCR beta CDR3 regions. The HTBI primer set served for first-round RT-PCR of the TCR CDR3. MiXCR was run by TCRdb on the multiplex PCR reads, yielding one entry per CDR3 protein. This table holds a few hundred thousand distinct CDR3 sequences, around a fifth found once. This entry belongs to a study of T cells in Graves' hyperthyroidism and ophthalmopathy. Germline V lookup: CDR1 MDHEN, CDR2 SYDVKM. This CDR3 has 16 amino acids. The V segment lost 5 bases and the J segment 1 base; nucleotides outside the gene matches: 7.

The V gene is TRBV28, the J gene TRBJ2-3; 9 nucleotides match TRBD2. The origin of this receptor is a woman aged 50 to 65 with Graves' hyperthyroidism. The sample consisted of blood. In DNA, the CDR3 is TGTGCCAGCAGTCGTCCCTCTAGCGGGGGCACAGATACGCAGTATTTT. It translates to CASSRPSSGGTDTQYF.